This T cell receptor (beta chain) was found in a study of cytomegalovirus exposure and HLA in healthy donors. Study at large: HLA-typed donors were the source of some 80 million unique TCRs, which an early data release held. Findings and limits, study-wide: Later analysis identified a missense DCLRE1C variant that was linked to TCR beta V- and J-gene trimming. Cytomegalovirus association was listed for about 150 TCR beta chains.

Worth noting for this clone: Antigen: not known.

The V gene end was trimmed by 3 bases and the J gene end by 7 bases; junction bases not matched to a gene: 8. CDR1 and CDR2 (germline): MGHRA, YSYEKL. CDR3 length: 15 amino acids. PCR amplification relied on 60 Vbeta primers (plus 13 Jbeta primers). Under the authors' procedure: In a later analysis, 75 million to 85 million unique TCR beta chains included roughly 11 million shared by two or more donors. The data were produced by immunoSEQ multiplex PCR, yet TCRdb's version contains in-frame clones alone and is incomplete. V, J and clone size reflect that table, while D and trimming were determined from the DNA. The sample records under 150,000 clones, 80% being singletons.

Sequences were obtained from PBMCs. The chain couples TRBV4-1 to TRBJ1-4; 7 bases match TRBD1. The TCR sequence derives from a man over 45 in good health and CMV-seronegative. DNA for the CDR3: TGCGCCAGCAGCCAGAGACAGGGTTTCGTTGAAAAACTGTTTTTT. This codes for CASSQRQGFVEKLFF.